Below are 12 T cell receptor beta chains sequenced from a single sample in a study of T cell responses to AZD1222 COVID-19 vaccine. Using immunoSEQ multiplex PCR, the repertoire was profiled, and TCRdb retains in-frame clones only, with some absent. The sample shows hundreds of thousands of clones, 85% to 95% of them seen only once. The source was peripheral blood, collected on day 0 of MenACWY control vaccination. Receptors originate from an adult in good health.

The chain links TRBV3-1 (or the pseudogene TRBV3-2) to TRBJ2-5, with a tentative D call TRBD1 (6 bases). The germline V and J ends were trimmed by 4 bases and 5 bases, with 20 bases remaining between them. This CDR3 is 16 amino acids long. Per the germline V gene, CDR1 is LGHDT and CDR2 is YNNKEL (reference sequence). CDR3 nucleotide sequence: TGTGCCAGCAGCCCAGGGGTCCCGGGCCTCGGGGAGACCCAGTACTTC. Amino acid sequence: CASSPGVPGLGETQYF.

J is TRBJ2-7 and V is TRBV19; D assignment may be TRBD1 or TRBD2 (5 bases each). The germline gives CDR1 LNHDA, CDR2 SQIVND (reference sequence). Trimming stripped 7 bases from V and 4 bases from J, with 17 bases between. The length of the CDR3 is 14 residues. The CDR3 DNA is TGTGCCAGTACCCCCCCCGGGGCCACGTACGAGCAGTACTTC. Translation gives CASTPPGATYEQYF.

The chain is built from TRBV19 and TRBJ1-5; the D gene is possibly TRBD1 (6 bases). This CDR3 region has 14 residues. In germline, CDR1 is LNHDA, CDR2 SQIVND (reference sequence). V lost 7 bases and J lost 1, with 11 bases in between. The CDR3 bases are TGTGCCAGTACCCTGAGGGGGAGCAATCAGCCCCAGCATTTT. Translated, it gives CASTLRGSNQPQHF.

Here the CDR3 reads CASSPAAGGPGELFF. The CDR3 DNA sequence: TGTGCCAGCAGCCCGGCGGCGGGGGGGCCCGGGGAGCTGTTTTTT. The chain has TRBV7-9 and TRBJ2-2, with 9 bases matching TRBD2. Germline lookup yields CDR1 SEHNR and CDR2 FQNEAQ (reference sequence). The CDR3 totals 15 residues. The J segment lost 6 bases and the V segment lost 5 bases, leaving 7 bases of the junction unmatched. The complete variable domain, with remaining parts taken from reference TRBV7-9 and TRBJ2-2, reads DTGVSQNPRHKITKRGQNVTFRCDPISEHNRLYWYRQTLGQGPEFLTYFQNEAQLEKSRLLSDRFSAERPKGSFSTLEIQRTEQGDSAMYLCASSPAAGGPGELFFGEGSRLTVL.

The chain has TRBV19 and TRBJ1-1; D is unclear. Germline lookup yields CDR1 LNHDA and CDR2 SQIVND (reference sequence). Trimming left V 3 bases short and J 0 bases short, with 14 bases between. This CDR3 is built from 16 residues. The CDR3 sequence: CASSIRTRGMNTEAFF. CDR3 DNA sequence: TGTGCCAGTAGTATCCGGACGCGAGGGATGAACACTGAAGCTTTCTTT.

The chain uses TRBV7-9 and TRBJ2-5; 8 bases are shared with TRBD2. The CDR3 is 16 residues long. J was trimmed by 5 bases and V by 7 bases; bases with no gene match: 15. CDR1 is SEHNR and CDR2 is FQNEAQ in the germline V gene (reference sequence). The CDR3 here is CASTSRLAGNWETQYF. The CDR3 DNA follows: TGTGCCAGCACTTCTCGCTTAGCGGGGAATTGGGAGACCCAGTACTTC.

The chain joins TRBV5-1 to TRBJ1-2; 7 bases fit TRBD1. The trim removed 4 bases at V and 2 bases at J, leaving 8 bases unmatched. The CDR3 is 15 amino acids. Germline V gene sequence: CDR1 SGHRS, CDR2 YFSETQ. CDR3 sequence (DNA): TGCGCCAGCAGCGTAAACAGGGGCGGAAACTATGGCTACACCTTC. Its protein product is CASSVNRGGNYGYTF.

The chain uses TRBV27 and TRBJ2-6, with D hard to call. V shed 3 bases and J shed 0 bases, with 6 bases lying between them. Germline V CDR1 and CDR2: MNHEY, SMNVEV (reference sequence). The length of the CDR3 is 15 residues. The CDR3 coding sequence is TGTGCCAGCAGTTTGATGTTCTCTGGGGCCAACGTCCTGACTTTC. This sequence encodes CASSLMFSGANVLTF.

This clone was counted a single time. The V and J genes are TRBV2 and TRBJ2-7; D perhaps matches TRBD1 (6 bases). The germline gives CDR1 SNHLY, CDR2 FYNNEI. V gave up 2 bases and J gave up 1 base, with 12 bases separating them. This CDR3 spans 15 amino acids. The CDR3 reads CASSEQAGASYEQYF. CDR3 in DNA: TGTGCCAGCAGTGAACAGGCAGGGGCTTCCTACGAGCAGTACTTC.

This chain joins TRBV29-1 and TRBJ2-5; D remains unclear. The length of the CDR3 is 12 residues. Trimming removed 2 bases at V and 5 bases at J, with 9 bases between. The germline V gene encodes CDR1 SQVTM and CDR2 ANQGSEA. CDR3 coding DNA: TGCAGCGTTGAATACTTGGGGGAGACCCAGTACTTC. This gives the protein CSVEYLGETQYF.

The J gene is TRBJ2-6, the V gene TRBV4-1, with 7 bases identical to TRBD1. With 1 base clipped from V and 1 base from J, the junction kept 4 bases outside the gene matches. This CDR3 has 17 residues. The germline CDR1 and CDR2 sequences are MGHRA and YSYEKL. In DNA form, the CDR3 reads TGCGCCAGCAGCCAAGGGACAGGTAGATCTGGGGCCAACGTCCTGACTTTC. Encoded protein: CASSQGTGRSGANVLTF.

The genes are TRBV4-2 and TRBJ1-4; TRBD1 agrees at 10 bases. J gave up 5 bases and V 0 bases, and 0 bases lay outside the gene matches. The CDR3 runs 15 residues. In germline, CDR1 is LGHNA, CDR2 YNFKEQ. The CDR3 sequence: CASSQETGGNEKLFF. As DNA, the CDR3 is TGTGCCAGCAGCCAAGAGACAGGGGGCAATGAAAAACTGTTTTTT.